This T cell receptor beta chain was recorded in a study of identical twins (dated by TCRdb to about 2016). Regarding the complete study: The study deep-sequenced TCR alpha and beta repertoires from monozygotic twins, unrelated adults of various ages and cord blood to test whether fetal clonotypes persist. To rule out contamination, the twin experiments were replicated at different times with different library preparation protocols. Overall study results and their limits: Because the same donors could not be followed over many years, conclusions were based on cross-sectional statistical analysis. In monozygotic twins, out-of-frame TCR alpha sharing was systematically underestimated by recombination models, although the models agreed with sharing between unrelated individuals. A weaker excess of twin sharing was found in beta out-of-frame sequences because the signal-to-noise ratio was lowered by fewer shared sequences. Compared with coincidental sharing between unrelated individuals, out-of-frame TCR alpha sequences shared between twins showed an excess of sequences with low generation probability. Fewer insertions were carried by abundant cord blood beta clonotypes, a similar but weaker trend appeared in young adult naive repertoires, and no such trend appeared in memory repertoires. Zero-insertion analyses could be partly confounded by invariant T cells such as MAIT and iNKT, although diverse VJ usage argued against such confounding for most clonotypes.

CDR1 MNHEY and CDR2 SMNVEV were looked up in the germline V gene (reference sequence). Measured from the cysteine to the phenylalanine, the CDR3 is 13 residues long. Only the CDR3 DNA stays, 39 bases, in frame from base 1. V drops 8 bases and J drops 6 bases, leaving 14 bases in between. Points on this clonotype: This clone's antigen is unknown. The sample holds no much larger clone one base away, and base qualities are not on file.

Only healthy Caucasian donors were included. Three pairs of female monozygotic twins, all aged about 18 to 30 years, were included in the twin cohort. Peripheral blood mononuclear cells were the source from which RNA for the TCR libraries was isolated. Libraries were constructed by 5' RACE. The sequencing machine was an Illumina HiSeq 2000. Template switching added a universal primer binding site, and the final cDNA carried a unique molecular identifier that allowed TCR cDNA molecules to be counted accurately. Specific primers in the conserved constant-segment region were used to synthesize first-strand cDNA for TCR alpha and beta chains. Each cDNA library was double barcoded, with a SMART-Mk sample barcode plus Illumina barcodes, to control for contamination. TruSeq adapter sequences, together with Illumina sample barcodes, were added in two successive PCR steps. TCR alpha and beta cDNA libraries were sequenced on the Illumina HiSeq platform with custom primers. In the authors' own workflow: MiGEC processed the raw reads to extract unique molecular identifiers, while MiXCR was used to determine the CDR3 positions. Recombination models were inferred per individual with the repgenHMM and IGoR tools using an EM algorithm. The analysis of shared clonotypes was done with the tcR package in R, with sharing normalized by the product of cloneset sizes. To study raw recombination without the effects of thymic and clonal selection, out-of-frame nonproductive sequences were analyzed. TCRdb handled the public reads itself, with Q25 trimming in fastp and clone calling in MiXCR, and kept productive beta chains. For every CDR3 protein sequence, its rows merge into one entry that carries the most common genes and DNA. These V and J calls rely on TCRdb rather than the paper's analysis. This sample gives a few hundred thousand distinct CDR3 sequences in total; approximately 9.6% of them show up just once. Approximately 3% of the sample rests with the top ten.

These data are also associated with another study on yellow fever vaccine responses in identical twins. From that second study: According to the authors, the vaccine-induced T cell response in identical twins seemed to be partly convergent and partly specific to each individual. In the study, vaccine-responding T cell clones were precisely tracked in identical twins.

The sequenced sample consisted of PBMCs. The origin of this receptor is a young woman in good health. The chain joins TRBV27 to TRBJ2-1, and possibly TRBD1, on 6 matching bases. The CDR3: CASVTQGLNEQFF. DNA sequence: TGTGCCAGCGTGACCCAGGGGCTCAATGAGCAGTTCTTC.